This T cell receptor beta chain comes out of a study of blood T cell repertoires in COVID-19 (dated by TCRdb to about 2020). Describing the broader study: Collaborator samples came from the United States, Italy and Spain and covered acute and convalescent phases of COVID-19. HLA class I and class II types, where available, came from metadata supplied by the sample provider rather than from assay-based typing. Samples came from the ongoing ImmuneRACE study (first 160 participants) plus 1,254 subjects from 6 global collaborators. The repertoires were released in a freely available public database meant as a resource for research on the immune response to SARS-CoV-2. The prospective study material was composed of cDNA or gDNA derived from T cells, B-cell-depleted T cells, or PBMCs. Subjects who had been exposed to COVID-19, were actively infected with it, or had recovered from it provided the deeply sampled blood TCRbeta repertoires that made up the dataset. A de-identified subject ID, COVID-19 status, age in years and sex were almost always included in the sample metadata.

Comment on this clone: There is no known antigen for this receptor. Within one base of it there is no much larger clone, and no base qualities were kept.

TCRbeta CDR3 regions were amplified from genomic DNA using the immunoSEQ Assay, a bias-controlled multiplex PCR. The study's own analysis went as follows. The number of nucleated cells in each sample was estimated from the amplification of reference gene primers within the assay. To quantify the absolute abundance of each unique TCRbeta CDR3 rearrangement, sequence reads were collapsed and filtered. For each sample, productive Simpson clonality was calculated by taking the square root of Simpson's diversity index across productive rearrangements. Held by TCRdb, this immuneACCESS table contains in-frame sequences only and omits some clones. Under half of the omission traces to an unresolved V gene where checked; the cause of the rest is unknown. For V, J and clone size, that table is used; D and trimming come from the DNA. The sample yields 150,000 to 200,000 clones; around nine tenths were counted once. Of the sample, about 0.54% is held by the ten largest clones.

Sequences SGHDT (CDR1) and YYEEEE (CDR2) are obtained from the germline V gene. The CDR3 runs 16 amino acids, cysteine and phenylalanine included. The kept DNA is CDR3 alone, 48 bases in frame from the first base. Trimming accounts for 0 bases at V and 6 bases at J, while the number of junction bases matched to no gene is 8. Whole blood was collected in K2EDTA tubes by collaborating institutions according to the institutions' own protocols. Collaborator samples were shipped for TCRbeta analysis as frozen whole blood, isolated PBMCs, or DNA extracted from either sample type. Summary of the overall study and its limitations: The amount of clinical and demographic metadata varied by source and participant and was provided uncurated.

The rearranged segments are TRBV5-6 and TRBJ2-1, with 8 middle bases fitting TRBD1. The clonotype originates from a man in his fifties with acute or convalescent COVID-19. Source material: peripheral blood. The CDR3 reads as follows: CASSLVGTGEFNEQFF. The DNA sequence is as follows: TGTGCCAGCAGCTTGGTGGGGACAGGTGAATTCAATGAGCAGTTCTTC.